This T cell receptor (beta chain) was retrieved from a study of blood T cell repertoires in COVID-19. After removal of 6 bases from V and 0 bases from J, the junction contained 9 bases not matched to a gene. The V gene's germline CDR1 is SQVTM and CDR2 ANQGSEA. The CDR3 covers 15 residues. Participant age was roughly 18 to 100 years, and participants resided in around 24 US areas. Produced via immunoSEQ multiplex PCR; TCRdb's table is partial and in-frame only. The table shows some 350,000 clones, with more than 80% occurring only once. Sequenced sample: PBMCs or T cells enriched from blood (not recorded which). This receptor was taken from a young man who had recovered from COVID-19. The V call is TRBV29-1, the J call TRBJ2-3, with 7 bases lining up with TRBD2. The CDR3 loop reads CSVEGTMSSTDTQYF. CDR3 bases: TGCAGCGTCGAGGGGACTATGTCTAGCACAGATACGCAGTATTTT.